These T cell receptor beta chains were read from a single sample in a study of blood T cell repertoires in COVID-19. Method: immunoSEQ multiplex PCR; TCRdb's copy keeps in-frame clones and lacks some. The data show fewer than 250,000 clones, around 90% seen once. Sequences were obtained from peripheral blood. The source of these receptors is a man aged 55 to 70 who had recovered from COVID-19. The CDR3 runs from the conserved cysteine through the conserved F or W. Each record gives: CDR3 protein, CDR3 DNA, V gene, J gene, clone size, D gene. A D gene is named only where the DNA matches it firmly. Clone size is not always given. Where it is, it says once, few, many or a class for expanded clones.

cdr3_aa: CASSARDNTEAFF
cdr3_nt: TGTGCCAGCAGCGCTCGGGATAACACTGAAGCTTTCTTT
v_call: TRBV9
j_call: TRBJ1-1
clone_size: .
d_call: .

cdr3_aa: CASSKPGLAAQGKIYEQYF
cdr3_nt: TGTGCCAGCAGTAAACCGGGACTAGCGGCCCAGGGAAAGATCTACGAGCAGTACTTC
v_call: TRBV6-2/TRBV6-3
j_call: TRBJ2-7
clone_size: .
d_call: TRBD2

cdr3_aa: CASSPVSGGSKETQYF
cdr3_nt: TGTGCCAGCTCACCAGTGAGCGGGGGGTCTAAAGAGACCCAGTACTTC
v_call: TRBV18
j_call: TRBJ2-5
clone_size: .
d_call: TRBD2

cdr3_aa: CASTQQTGIYEQYF
cdr3_nt: TGTGCCAGCACCCAGCAAACAGGGATCTACGAGCAGTACTTC
v_call: TRBV5-6
j_call: TRBJ2-7
clone_size: .
d_call: .

cdr3_aa: CSVALAGTGKDEQYF
cdr3_nt: TGCAGCGTTGCCCTAGCAGGGACAGGTAAAGACGAGCAGTACTTC
v_call: TRBV29-1
j_call: TRBJ2-7
clone_size: .
d_call: TRBD1

cdr3_aa: CASSTRDRVSGANVLTF
cdr3_nt: TGTGCCAGCAGCACCCGGGACAGGGTCTCTGGGGCCAACGTCCTGACTTTC
v_call: TRBV9
j_call: TRBJ2-6
clone_size: .
d_call: TRBD1

cdr3_aa: CASSQERGSYYGYTF
cdr3_nt: TGCGCCAGCAGCCAAGAGAGAGGGTCCTACTATGGCTACACCTTC
v_call: TRBV4-1
j_call: TRBJ1-2
clone_size: .
d_call: .

cdr3_aa: CASSRDSNYGYTF
cdr3_nt: TGTGCCAGCAGCCGGGACTCTAACTATGGCTACACCTTC
v_call: TRBV7-8
j_call: TRBJ1-2
clone_size: .
d_call: .

cdr3_aa: CAWSVGVMNTEAFF
cdr3_nt: TGTGCCTGGAGTGTAGGGGTAATGAACACTGAAGCTTTCTTT
v_call: TRBV30
j_call: TRBJ1-1
clone_size: .
d_call: .

cdr3_aa: CASSPTGSEPQHF
cdr3_nt: TGTGCCAGCTCACCCACCGGGAGTGAGCCCCAGCATTTT
v_call: TRBV18
j_call: TRBJ1-5
clone_size: .
d_call: .

cdr3_aa: CASSRTVTTANEKLFF
cdr3_nt: TGCGCCAGCAGCCGTACAGTAACAACGGCTAATGAAAAACTGTTTTTT
v_call: TRBV5-1
j_call: TRBJ1-4
clone_size: .
d_call: .

cdr3_aa: CASSTGGSYEQYF
cdr3_nt: TGTGCCAGCAGTACCGGGGGCTCCTACGAGCAGTACTTC
v_call: TRBV28
j_call: TRBJ2-7
clone_size: .
d_call: .

cdr3_aa: CASGGQGANTGELFF
cdr3_nt: TGTGCCAGCGGTGGACAGGGCGCGAACACCGGGGAGCTGTTTTTT
v_call: TRBV27
j_call: TRBJ2-2
clone_size: .
d_call: TRBD1

cdr3_aa: CASSLERAKTDTQYF
cdr3_nt: TGTGCCAGCAGCTTAGAGCGGGCAAAAACAGATACGCAGTATTTT
v_call: TRBV11-2
j_call: TRBJ2-3
clone_size: .
d_call: .

cdr3_aa: CASSYSISYEQYF
cdr3_nt: TGTGCCAGCAGTTACTCCATCTCCTACGAGCAGTACTTC
v_call: TRBV6-6
j_call: TRBJ2-7
clone_size: .
d_call: .

cdr3_aa: CASSLSLGSQYF
cdr3_nt: TGTGCCAGCAGCTTATCGCTCGGTTCCCAGTATTTT
v_call: TRBV11-3
j_call: TRBJ2-3
clone_size: few
d_call: .

cdr3_aa: CASSLLAGGSTDTQYF
cdr3_nt: TGTGCCAGCAGTCTGCTAGCGGGAGGGAGCACAGATACGCAGTATTTT
v_call: TRBV11-2
j_call: TRBJ2-3
clone_size: .
d_call: TRBD2

cdr3_aa: CASSYTGSGAFF
cdr3_nt: TGTGCCAGCAGTTATACAGGGTCGGGAGCTTTCTTT
v_call: TRBV3-1/TRBV3-2
j_call: TRBJ1-1
clone_size: .
d_call: .

cdr3_aa: CASSTTGSIYTGELFF
cdr3_nt: TGCGCCAGCAGCACAACAGGGAGCATATACACCGGGGAGCTGTTTTTT
v_call: TRBV5-1
j_call: TRBJ2-2
clone_size: .
d_call: .

cdr3_aa: CASSSTGLGNTIYF
cdr3_nt: TGTGCCAGCAGCTCGACAGGCCTCGGAAACACCATATATTTT
v_call: TRBV14
j_call: TRBJ1-3
clone_size: .
d_call: .

cdr3_aa: CASSDAGGYTGELFF
cdr3_nt: TGTGCCAGCAGCGACGCAGGGGGGTACACCGGGGAGCTGTTTTTT
v_call: TRBV9
j_call: TRBJ2-2
clone_size: few
d_call: .

cdr3_aa: CASSIDRYGYTF
cdr3_nt: TGTGCCAGTAGTATAGATCGGTACGGCTACACCTTC
v_call: TRBV19
j_call: TRBJ1-2
clone_size: .
d_call: .

cdr3_aa: CATGRGDEQFF
cdr3_nt: TGTGCCACAGGGCGGGGTGATGAGCAGTTCTTC
v_call: TRBV24-1
j_call: TRBJ2-1
clone_size: .
d_call: .

cdr3_aa: CASSKRDLHTDTQYF
cdr3_nt: TGTGCCAGCAGCAAAAGGGACTTGCACACAGATACGCAGTATTTT
v_call: TRBV7-9
j_call: TRBJ2-3
clone_size: .
d_call: .

cdr3_aa: CASSPDPGTGYDEQYF
cdr3_nt: TGCGCCAGCAGCCCTGACCCCGGGACAGGTTACGACGAGCAGTACTTC
v_call: TRBV5-1
j_call: TRBJ2-7
clone_size: .
d_call: TRBD1

cdr3_aa: CASTRSPSTDTQYF
cdr3_nt: TGTGCCAGTACTAGGAGTCCAAGCACAGATACGCAGTATTTT
v_call: TRBV19
j_call: TRBJ2-3
clone_size: .
d_call: .